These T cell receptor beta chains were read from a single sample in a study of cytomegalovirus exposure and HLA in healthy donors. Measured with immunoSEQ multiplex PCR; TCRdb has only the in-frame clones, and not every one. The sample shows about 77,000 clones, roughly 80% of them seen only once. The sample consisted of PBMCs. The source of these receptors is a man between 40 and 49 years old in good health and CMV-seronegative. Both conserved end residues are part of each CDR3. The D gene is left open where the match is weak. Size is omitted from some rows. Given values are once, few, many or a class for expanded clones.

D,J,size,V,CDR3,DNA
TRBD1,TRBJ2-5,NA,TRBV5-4,CASSPPRTGQETQYF,TGTGCCAGCAGCCCCCCCCGGACAGGCCAAGAGACCCAGTACTTC
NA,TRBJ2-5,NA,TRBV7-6,CASSLTSNEETQYF,TGTGCCAGCAGCTTAACTAGCAATGAAGAGACCCAGTACTTC
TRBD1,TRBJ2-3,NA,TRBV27,CASRQGSTDTQYF,TGTGCCAGCAGACAGGGGAGCACAGATACGCAGTATTTT
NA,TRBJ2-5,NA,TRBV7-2,CASSPGGQRETQYF,TGTGCCAGCAGCCCAGGGGGGCAACGAGAGACCCAGTACTTC
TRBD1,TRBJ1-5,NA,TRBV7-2,CASSLDRGNQPQHF,TGTGCCAGCAGCCTTGACAGGGGTAATCAGCCCCAGCATTTT
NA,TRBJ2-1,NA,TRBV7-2,CASSRHASSRTLYNEQFF,TGTGCCAGCAGCCGCCACGCTAGCAGCCGAACCCTCTACAATGAGCAGTTCTTC
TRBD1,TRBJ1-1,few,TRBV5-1,CASSFGQGDTTEAFF,TGCGCCAGCAGCTTCGGGCAGGGGGATACCACTGAAGCTTTCTTT
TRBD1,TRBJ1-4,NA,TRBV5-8,CASSLTGGSEKLFF,TGTGCCAGCAGTTTGACAGGGGGGAGTGAAAAACTGTTTTTT
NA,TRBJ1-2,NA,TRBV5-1,CASSPGPPVGYTF,TGCGCCAGCAGCCCAGGGCCTCCAGTGGGCTACACCTTC
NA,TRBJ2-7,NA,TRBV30,CAWTPGGPYEQYF,TGTGCCTGGACGCCAGGTGGGCCCTACGAGCAGTACTTC
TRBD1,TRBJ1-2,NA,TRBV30,CAWSVETGVGYGYTF,TGTGCCTGGAGTGTAGAGACAGGGGTAGGCTATGGCTACACCTTC
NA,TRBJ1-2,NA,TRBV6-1,CASSEALQGRGFGYTF,TGTGCCAGCAGTGAAGCGCTTCAGGGCAGGGGATTTGGCTACACCTTC
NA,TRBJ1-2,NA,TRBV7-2,CASRAEAYGYTF,TGTGCCAGCAGGGCGGAGGCCTATGGCTACACCTTC
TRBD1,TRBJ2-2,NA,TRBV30,CAWIFLGGTGATGELFF,TGTGCCTGGATTTTTTTAGGAGGGACAGGGGCCACCGGGGAGCTGTTTTTT
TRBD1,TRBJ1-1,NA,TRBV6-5,CASRPTGGITEAFF,TGTGCCAGCAGACCAACAGGGGGCATCACTGAAGCTTTCTTT
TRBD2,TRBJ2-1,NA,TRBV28,CASSFRSAGGPSSDNEQFF,TGTGCCAGCAGTTTTAGGTCTGCGGGAGGACCATCCAGTGACAATGAGCAGTTCTTC
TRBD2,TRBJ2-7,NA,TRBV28,CASSLFSGRRYEQYF,TGTGCCAGCAGTTTATTCAGCGGGAGAAGGTACGAGCAGTACTTC
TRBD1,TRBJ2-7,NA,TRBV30,CAWSTGELFSYEQYF,TGTGCCTGGAGTACAGGGGAGTTGTTTTCCTACGAGCAGTACTTC